What follows are 32 T cell receptor beta chains derived from one specimen sequenced in a study of shared clonotypes between healthy human individuals. TCRdb's copy holds only in-frame clones and misses some; the assay was immunoSEQ multiplex PCR. The table records about 1 million clones, more than 60% of them present only once. The sequenced material came from memory CD4+ T cells sorted from blood. Regarding subset: CD45RA-negative fraction. These receptors came from a man younger than 30 in good health.

CDR3 in amino acids: CASSLEGGAGQPQHF. CDR3 nucleotides: TGTGCCAGCAGCTTGGAAGGGGGCGCGGGGCAGCCCCAGCATTTT. The chain joins TRBV5-6 to TRBJ1-5, with 7 positions matching TRBD1. J was trimmed by 7 bases and V by 0 bases; bases with no gene match: 7. The germline CDR1 and CDR2 sequences are SGHDT and YYEEEE. The CDR3 is 15 residues long. The variable domain in full, completed from reference TRBV5-6 and TRBJ1-5, reads DAGVTQSPTHLIKTRGQQVTLRCSPKSGHDTVSWYQQALGQGPQFIFQYYEEEERQRGNFPDRFSGHQFPNYSSELNVNALLLGDSALYLCASSLEGGAGQPQHFGDGTRLSIL.

The chain's CDR3 is CSVVDSRVTGEKLFF. In DNA, the CDR3 is TGCAGCGTTGTGGACTCGCGGGTTACGGGGGAAAAACTGTTTTTT. This chain uses TRBV29-1 with TRBJ1-4; D is uncertain. V was cut by 4 bases and J by 8 bases, with 20 bases left in between. CDR1 and CDR2 from the germline V gene are SQVTM and ANQGSEA. The CDR3 has 15 residues. Using reference TRBV29-1 and TRBJ1-4 for the parts outside the CDR3, the full variable domain is SAVISQKPSRDICQRGTSLTIQCQVDSQVTMMFWYRQQPGQSLTLIATANQGSEATYESGFVIDKFPISRPNLTFSTLTVSNMSPEDSSIYLCSVVDSRVTGEKLFFGSGTQLSVL.

The genes are TRBV30 and TRBJ1-2; D gene uncertain. V was cut by 0 bases and J by 8 bases, with 19 bases left in between. Germline assignment: CDR1 GTSNPN and CDR2 SVGIG (reference sequence). CDR3 length equals 15 residues. The CDR3 is CAWSVYGVVQTGYTF. The CDR3 coding sequence is TGTGCCTGGAGTGTATACGGGGTAGTTCAGACGGGCTACACCTTC.

The J gene is TRBJ2-7, the V gene TRBV6-5; D is ambiguous. The CDR3 is 14 residues long. The germline CDR1 and CDR2 sequences are MNHEY and SVGAGI. V lost 2 bases to trimming and J lost 4 bases, with 12 bases between them. The CDR3 nucleotides are TGTGCCAGCAGTTACAGGCCGTTGACGTACGAGCAGTACTTC. Translated, it gives CASSYRPLTYEQYF.

This clone was seen only a few times. The chain links TRBV10-3 to TRBJ1-5; perhaps TRBD1 as D (5 bases). The CDR3 loop spans 13 amino acids. Trimming took off 6 bases at V and 4 bases at J, with 10 bases between the two ends. CDR1 and CDR2 (germline): ENHRY, SYGVKD. CDR3 nucleotides: TGTGCCATCAGGGACAACGAAAATCAGCCCCAGCATTTT. Its protein product is CAIRDNENQPQHF.

This clone came up many times. This chain links TRBV18 with TRBJ2-4, with 8 positions matching TRBD1. Germline lookup yields CDR1 KGHSH and CDR2 LQKENI. J gave up 8 bases and V 1 base, and 7 bases lay outside the gene matches. The CDR3 loop spans 15 amino acids. CDR3 residues: CASSPLPGGSDIQYF. The CDR3 region has the DNA TGTGCCAGCTCACCACTCCCAGGGGGCTCAGACATTCAGTACTTC.

In this sample, this clone turned up a few times. The chain combines TRBV6-5 with TRBJ1-5; tentatively, D is TRBD1 (5 bases). The germline V gene has CDR1 MNHEY and CDR2 SVGAGI. V lost 4 bases to trimming and J lost 5 bases, with 15 bases between them. This CDR3 has 15 amino acids. In nucleotides, the CDR3 is TGTGCCAGCAGTTTACGTGTGGGCAGGGATCAGCCCCAGCATTTT. This sequence encodes CASSLRVGRDQPQHF.

To note about this clone: The sample contains more than one DNA sequence encoding this CDR3. The chain links TRBV7-2 to TRBJ1-5; D perhaps matches TRBD1 (6 bases). This CDR3 has 14 residues. Germline assignment: CDR1 SGHTA and CDR2 FQGNSA. Trimming took off 4 bases at V and 2 bases at J, with 9 bases between the two ends. The CDR3 loop reads CASSSDSGNQPQHF. The CDR3 nucleotides read TGTGCCAGCAGCTCGGACAGTGGCAATCAGCCCCAGCATTTT.

On this clone: Being one base from a much bigger clone, this may be a read error. The DNA for the CDR3 is TGCGCCAGCAGCTTCACCTCTGGAAACACCATATATTTT. The encoded protein is CASSFTSGNTIYF. The chain is built from TRBV4-1 and TRBJ1-3; D uncertain. V was clipped by 5 bases and J by 0 bases, with 5 bases between them. Germline CDR1 is MGHRA and CDR2 is YSYEKL. This CDR3 is built from 13 residues.

This clone has more than one count but fewer than ten. The chain couples TRBV5-4 to TRBJ2-4, with D possibly matching TRBD1 (7 bases). Germline V gene sequence: CDR1 SGHNT, CDR2 YYREEE (reference sequence). Trimming left V 4 bases short and J 6 bases short, with 17 bases between. This CDR3 has 15 residues. This chain's CDR3 is CASSLSGGGGNIQYF. The CDR3 DNA is TGTGCCAGCAGCCTTTCCGGAGGGGGCGGAAACATTCAGTACTTC.

The chain recombines TRBV25-1 with TRBJ2-3; 9 bases are shared with TRBD2. The V and J ends lost 4 bases and 4 bases, in that order; junction bases with no gene match: 6. The CDR3 totals 15 residues. Germline assignment: CDR1 MGHDK and CDR2 SYGVNS. The CDR3 here is CASSASGEIADTQYF. The CDR3 nucleotides read TGTGCCAGCAGTGCTAGCGGGGAAATTGCAGATACGCAGTATTTT.

The J gene is TRBJ1-2, the V gene TRBV6-6; 7 bases align to TRBD1. Looked up from germline, CDR1 is MNHNY and CDR2 is SVGAGI (reference sequence). The CDR3 contains 14 residues. V lost 2 bases, J lost 6 bases, and 6 bases stayed unmatched. The CDR3 coding sequence is TGTGCCAGCAGTTACGAAGGGGGCCGTAATGGCTACACCTTC. Amino acids: CASSYEGGRNGYTF.

This clone was found once. The rearrangement joins TRBV2 to TRBJ2-2, with unresolved D. CDR3 length equals 14 residues. V was shortened by 4 bases and J by 1 base, with 7 bases between the two germline ends. Germline CDR1 and CDR2: SNHLY and FYNNEI. Written as DNA, the CDR3 is TGTGCCAGCAGTGTCGAGGTGAACACCGGGGAGCTGTTTTTT. Encoded protein: CASSVEVNTGELFF.

On this clone: Other DNA sequences in the sample encode the same CDR3. CDR3 protein: CASSLQGADEKLFF. CDR3 in DNA: TGCGCCAGCAGCTTACAGGGGGCTGACGAAAAACTGTTTTTT. This chain connects TRBV5-1 to TRBJ1-4; 9 nucleotides align to TRBD1. J gave up 8 bases and V 2 bases, and 4 bases lay outside the gene matches. The germline V gene has CDR1 SGHRS and CDR2 YFSETQ. CDR3 length equals 14 residues.

This clone was observed once. V usage is TRBV5-1 and J usage is TRBJ2-5, with D possibly matching TRBD2 (7 bases). CDR1 SGHRS and CDR2 YFSETQ come from the germline V gene. This CDR3 is built from 15 residues. V dropped 0 bases and J dropped 2 bases, with 11 bases sitting between them. CDR3 in amino acids: CASSLERGAQETQYF. The CDR3 DNA sequence: TGCGCCAGCAGCTTGGAACGGGGGGCACAAGAGACCCAGTACTTC. Full variable domain (remainder filled in from reference TRBV5-1 and TRBJ2-5): KAGVTQTPRYLIKTRGQQVTLSCSPISGHRSVSWYQQTPGQGLQFLFEYFSETQRNKGNFPGRFSGRQFSNSRSEMNVSTLELGDSALYLCASSLERGAQETQYFGPGTRLLVL.

DNA of the CDR3: TGCGCCAGTCTCCAGGGTGAGGACTCTGGAAACACCATATATTTT. Residues: CASLQGEDSGNTIYF. The chain employs TRBV10-1 and TRBJ1-3, with D possibly matching TRBD1 (5 bases). V was pared by 9 bases and J by 0 bases, with 15 bases between. The germline V gene encodes CDR1 WNHNN and CDR2 SYGVQD (reference sequence). The CDR3 is 15 amino acids.

V is TRBV19 and J is TRBJ2-7; D tentatively fits TRBD1 or TRBD2 (5 bases each). CDR1 is LNHDA, CDR2 SQIVND, per germline (reference sequence). The CDR3 is 14 residues long. The V end was cut by 5 bases, the J end by 6 bases, with 17 bases between. The CDR3 bases are TGTGCCAGTAGTCCTGGGGACGGGGACGGCGAGCAGTACTTC. Translation gives CASSPGDGDGEQYF.

The genes are TRBV18 and TRBJ2-3, with D possibly TRBD2 on 7 matching bases. This CDR3 has 16 amino acids. Germline V gives CDR1 KGHSH, CDR2 LQKENI. The germline V and J ends were trimmed by 0 bases and 6 bases, with 16 bases remaining between them. The CDR3 loop reads CASSPPTGGDRDTQYF. CDR3 DNA sequence: TGTGCCAGCTCACCACCTACGGGGGGCGATCGGGATACGCAGTATTTT.

In this sample, this clone turned up many times. V and J are TRBV18 and TRBJ2-7, with 7 bases lining up with TRBD2. This CDR3 is built from 14 residues. The ends lost 3 bases at V and 6 bases at J; junction bases unmatched: 8. Germline assignment: CDR1 KGHSH and CDR2 LQKENI. CDR3 coding DNA: TGTGCCAGCTCACCTGCGGGAGTCGGTCGCGAGCAGTACTTC. The encoded protein is CASSPAGVGREQYF.

The chain joins TRBV18 to TRBJ2-1; D may be TRBD2 (6 bases). V was trimmed by 1 base and J by 9 bases, leaving 10 bases between them. The CDR3 is 13 amino acids. Germline V gene sequence: CDR1 KGHSH, CDR2 LQKENI. CDR3 DNA sequence: TGTGCCAGCTCACCACAGGCGGAGGGTGAGCAGTTCTTC. This gives the protein CASSPQAEGEQFF.

The V call is TRBV28, the J call TRBJ1-1; a possible D gene is TRBD1 (5 bases). CDR3 size: 14 residues. V shed 5 bases and J shed 2 bases, with 12 bases lying between them. CDR1 and CDR2 from the germline V gene are MDHEN and SYDVKM. CDR3 nucleotide sequence: TGTGCCAGCAGTCTCTGGACAACTAACACTGAAGCTTTCTTT. The encoded protein is CASSLWTTNTEAFF.

This chain's CDR3 is CASSELGLAGETQYF. In DNA, the CDR3 is TGTGCCAGCAGCGAGTTGGGTTTGGCAGGAGAGACCCAGTACTTC. The chain links TRBV9 to TRBJ2-5; D not resolved. Germline lookup yields CDR1 SGDLS and CDR2 YYNGEE. Trimming shortened V by 3 bases and J by 4 bases, and 16 bases separated the two germline ends. This CDR3 comprises 15 residues.

This clone appeared a few times. The chain has TRBV6-5 and TRBJ2-6; a weak D match, TRBD1 (6 bases). From germline, CDR1 is MNHEY and CDR2 SVGAGI. The germline V and J ends were trimmed by 2 bases and 1 base, with 9 bases remaining between them. The CDR3 has 16 residues. CDR3 sequence reads: CASSYTTGSGANVLTF. The CDR3 bases are TGTGCCAGCAGTTACACTACAGGGTCTGGGGCCAACGTCCTGACTTTC.

The rearrangement joins TRBV5-1 to TRBJ1-1; 10 positions match TRBD1. Germline V gives CDR1 SGHRS, CDR2 YFSETQ. The CDR3 covers 15 residues. J lost 6 bases, V lost 2 bases, and 7 bases had no gene match. The CDR3 DNA reads TGCGCCAGCAGCTTTACGGGACAGGGGACACCTGAAGCTTTCTTT. Its protein product is CASSFTGQGTPEAFF.

As to this clone: A much larger clone lies a single base off, so this may be a read error. The genes are TRBV7-8 and TRBJ1-1, with 8 positions matching TRBD1. Unmatched junction bases numbered 3, after V lost 5 bases and J lost 1 base. Germline CDR1 SGHVS, CDR2 FQNEAQ. The CDR3 covers 14 residues. The CDR3 DNA sequence: TGTGCCAGCAGCCACGGACAGGGGAACACTGAAGCTTTCTTT. Its translation: CASSHGQGNTEAFF.

The chain couples TRBV5-6 to TRBJ2-3; possible D gene TRBD2, 6 bases. In germline, CDR1 is SGHDT, CDR2 YYEEEE. CDR3 length: 13 residues. The V and J ends lost 0 bases and 14 bases respectively, with 16 bases between them. Here the CDR3 reads CASSLVDYPEGYF. CDR3 DNA: TGTGCCAGCAGCTTGGTAGACTACCCGGAGGGGTATTTT.

The chain combines TRBV14 with TRBJ2-7; 13 nucleotides align to TRBD2. J gave up 2 bases and V 1 base, and 8 bases lay outside the gene matches. CDR1 and CDR2 from the germline V gene are SGHDN and FVKESK. The CDR3 contains 18 residues. The CDR3 reads CASSQGATSGRPPYEQYF. For the CDR3, the DNA is TGTGCCAGCAGCCAAGGGGCGACTAGCGGGAGGCCCCCCTACGAGCAGTACTTC.

This clone occurred once. The same CDR3 can be traced to other DNA sequences in this sample. The chain employs TRBV5-1 and TRBJ2-1; no firm D call. Trimming stripped 0 bases from V and 6 bases from J, with 7 bases between. This CDR3 comprises 13 residues. Germline V gene data show CDR1 as SGHRS and CDR2 as YFSETQ. Here the CDR3 DNA reads TGCGCCAGCAGCTTGGCGCCGCTCAATGAGCAGTTCTTC. Its protein is CASSLAPLNEQFF.

CDR3 bases: TGTGCCAGCAGTGACGACGACAGGGGGAACACTGAAGCTTTCTTT. This codes for CASSDDDRGNTEAFF. The chain combines TRBV27 with TRBJ1-1; 8 bases align to TRBD1. Germline values: CDR1 MNHEY, CDR2 SMNVEV (reference sequence). The CDR3 is 15 residues long. J lost 1 base, V lost 5 bases, and 6 bases had no gene match.

As to this clone: Other DNA sequences in this sample translate to the same CDR3. V gene TRBV7-2 combines with J gene TRBJ2-3, with D perhaps TRBD2 (5 bases). The CDR3 extends over 14 amino acids. Germline-derived CDR1 and CDR2 are SGHTA and FQGNSA. V lost 4 bases to trimming and J lost 3 bases, with 11 bases between them. CDR3 residues: CASSSPRGTDTQYF. The CDR3 DNA reads as TGTGCCAGCAGCTCCCCCCGGGGAACAGATACGCAGTATTTT.

The rearrangement uses TRBV6-1 and TRBJ2-3, with TRBD2 matching 11 bases. The CDR3 is 14 amino acids. Germline values: CDR1 MNHNS, CDR2 SASEGT. The V gene end was trimmed by 6 bases and the J gene end by 6 bases; junction bases not matched to a gene: 5. The DNA for the CDR3 is TGTGCCAGCAGCCTAGCGGGGGGATATGATACGCAGTATTTT. This codes for CASSLAGGYDTQYF.

The chain's CDR3 is CASSLADRGSSEYF. CDR3 DNA: TGTGCCAGCAGCTTAGCAGACAGGGGGTCGAGTGAGTACTTC. The chain combines TRBV7-9 with TRBJ2-7, with 9 bases lining up with TRBD1. After removal of 0 bases from V and 11 bases from J, the junction contained 8 bases not matched to a gene. CDR3 length: 14 residues. Germline V gene data show CDR1 as SEHNR and CDR2 as FQNEAQ (reference sequence).